The 23 T cell receptor beta chains below come from one sample, sequenced in a study of T cell repertoires in cytomegalovirus infection. The antigens for these receptors are not known. TCRdb analysed the reads with MiXCR anew, one entry per CDR3 protein. The sample shows 830,000 or so distinct CDR3 sequences, 32% of them seen only once. The starting material was cultured CD8+ T cells from PBMCs, obtained from culture after CMV antigen stimulation. These receptors came from a human donor in good health (CMV status not recorded). Some clones in this sample may be carry-over from other donors' samples.

V gene TRBV24-1 combines with J gene TRBJ2-1; D is unresolved. This CDR3 comprises 14 residues. The germline V gene has CDR1 KGHDR and CDR2 SFDVKD. V was clipped by 4 bases and J by 5 bases, with 11 bases between them. The CDR3 sequence is CATSDRPPDNEQFF. In DNA form, the CDR3 reads TGTGCCACCAGTGACCGACCTCCGGACAATGAGCAGTTCTTC.

This clonotype was picked up a small number of times. The rearrangement joins TRBV4-1 to TRBJ2-3; TRBD2 might be the D (6 bases). The CDR3 has 16 amino acids. V lost 2 bases to trimming and J lost 0 bases, with 12 bases between them. CDR1 is MGHRA, CDR2 YSYEKL, per germline. In DNA, the CDR3 is TGCGCCAGCAGCCAAACTGAGCGGGCGAGCACAGATACGCAGTATTTT. This encodes CASSQTERASTDTQYF.

The table lists this clonotype with a few counts. This rearrangement joins TRBV10-3 to TRBJ1-2; weak D call: TRBD1 (6 bases). This CDR3 has 13 amino acids. CDR1 and CDR2 (germline): ENHRY, SYGVKD. Trimming stripped 3 bases from V and 4 bases from J, with 9 bases between. The CDR3 spells CAISEGGGYGYTF. DNA of the CDR3: TGTGCCATCAGTGAAGGGGGGGGCTATGGCTACACCTTC.

This clonotype has only a few counts. The CDR3 DNA reads as TGCGCCAGCAGCCATCCGGCAGGGGAGAACACTGAAGCTTTCTTT. It codes for CASSHPAGENTEAFF. The V gene is TRBV4-1, the J gene TRBJ1-1, with a weak D call TRBD1 (6 bases). Trimming pared 3 bases from V and 1 base from J, leaving 12 bases between. The germline V gene has CDR1 MGHRA and CDR2 YSYEKL. The CDR3 covers 15 residues.

This clonotype was seen only a few times. This CDR3 reads CASSQGWGYEQYV. The CDR3 nucleotides are TGCGCCAGCAGCCAAGGGTGGGGCTACGAGCAGTACGTC. The chain recombines TRBV4-1 with TRBJ2-7; D not certain. The CDR3 covers 13 residues. V lost 1 base and J 3 bases, leaving 7 bases between the germline ends. The germline CDR1 and CDR2 sequences are MGHRA and YSYEKL.

The chain is built from TRBV5-6 and TRBJ1-5; 7 nucleotides align to TRBD1. The germline gives CDR1 SGHDT, CDR2 YYEEEE. CDR3 length: 13 amino acids. With V trimmed by 4 bases and J by 6 bases, 4 bases remained unmatched. CDR3 sequence (DNA): TGTGCCAGCAGCCAGGGGGGAAGTCAGCCCCAGCATTTT. Its protein is CASSQGGSQPQHF.

In its sample, this clonotype was seen a few times. V and J are TRBV7-9 and TRBJ2-1; D remains ambiguous. Germline lookup yields CDR1 SEHNR and CDR2 FQNEAQ (reference sequence). CDR3 size: 11 residues. The CDR3 region has the DNA TGTGCAATGGCTGGTAACTATGAGCAGTTCTTC. Amino acid sequence: CAMAGNYEQFF.

This clonotype was observed at least ten times. The rearrangement joins TRBV7-9 to TRBJ2-2, with a tentative D call TRBD2 (6 bases). Deletions cut 2 bases from V and 3 bases from J, with 7 bases between. This CDR3 is 14 amino acids long. Germline V CDR1 and CDR2: SEHNR, FQNEAQ (reference sequence). The CDR3 spells CASSLSGHTGELFF. CDR3 DNA: TGTGCCAGCAGCTTAAGCGGGCACACCGGGGAGCTGTTTTTT. The whole variable domain, filled in from reference TRBV7-9 and TRBJ2-2, reads DTGVSQNPRHKITKRGQNVTFRCDPISEHNRLYWYRQTLGQGPEFLTYFQNEAQLEKSRLLSDRFSAERPKGSFSTLEIQRTEQGDSAMYLCASSLSGHTGELFFGEGSRLTVL.

At least ten counts were recorded for this clonotype. This rearrangement joins TRBV7-9 to TRBJ2-6; D uncertain. CDR3 length equals 18 residues. The V gene lost 6 bases and the J gene lost 0 bases, with 18 bases spanning the gap. Germline V lookup: CDR1 SEHNR, CDR2 FQNEAQ (reference sequence). The CDR3 loop is CASRAGWAGDSGANVLTF. CDR3 bases: TGTGCCAGCAGAGCTGGGTGGGCTGGAGACTCTGGGGCCAACGTCCTGACTTTC.

V usage is TRBV5-4 and J usage is TRBJ2-2; D call uncertain. The CDR3 covers 15 residues. Per the germline V gene, CDR1 is SGHNT and CDR2 is YYREEE (reference sequence). The germline V and J ends were trimmed by 4 bases and 4 bases, with 14 bases remaining between them. The CDR3 DNA follows: TGTGCCAGCAGCACTTCTTCCTCCGGCACCGGGGAGCTGTTTTTT. Protein sequence: CASSTSSSGTGELFF. Based on the CDR3 plus reference TRBV5-4 and TRBJ2-2, the full variable domain is ETGVTQSPTHLIKTRGQQVTLRCSSQSGHNTVSWYQQALGQGPQFIFQYYREEENGRGNFPPRFSGLQFPNYSSELNVNALELDDSALYLCASSTSSSGTGELFFGEGSRLTVL.

Comment on this clonotype: A junction boundary mismatches the germline segment, possibly from a read error. The genes are TRBV12-5 and TRBJ2-1; possible D gene TRBD1, 6 bases. Germline lookup yields CDR1 LGHNT and CDR2 FRNRAP. The CDR3 consists of 15 residues. CDR3 loop: CVSGLGASSYNEQFF. CDR3 bases: TGTGTTAGTGGTTTGGGGGCGAGCTCCTACAATGAGCAGTTCTTC.

Worth noting for this clonotype: A much bigger clone sits one base away, suggesting this may be a read error. The gene calls are TRBV10-3 and TRBJ1-3; 7 bases fit TRBD1. V gave up 3 bases and J gave up 0 bases; unmatched junction bases: 11. CDR3 length: 18 amino acids. CDR1 is ENHRY and CDR2 is SYGVKD in the germline V gene. CDR3 sequence reads: CAISEGNRGPNSGNTIYF. The CDR3 coding sequence is TGTGCCATCAGTGAAGGGAACAGGGGTCCAAACTCTGGAAACACCATATATTTT.

V and J are TRBV7-3 and TRBJ2-7; 9 bases are shared with TRBD2. The J segment lost 0 bases and the V segment lost 3 bases, leaving 12 bases of the junction unmatched. CDR1 is SGHTA, CDR2 FQGTGA, per germline. The CDR3 has 18 amino acids. The CDR3 reads CASSLGRISGGCSYEQYV. CDR3 bases: TGTGCCAGCAGCTTGGGTCGAATTAGCGGGGGTTGCTCCTACGAGCAGTACGTC.

About this clonotype itself: One end of the junction varies from germline; a read error may be responsible. The rearrangement links TRBV4-3 to TRBJ1-3; TRBD1 is a possible D gene (6 bases). From germline, CDR1 is LGHNA and CDR2 YSLEER. This CDR3 comprises 15 residues. The CDR3 reads CASSQDRQGRNNIYF. The CDR3 DNA follows: TGCGCCAGCAGCCAAGATCGGCAGGGGAGAAACAACATATATTTT.

The rearrangement uses TRBV10-3 and TRBJ2-7; unclear D gene. V was shortened by 4 bases and J by 0 bases, with 10 bases between the two germline ends. Germline CDR1 is ENHRY and CDR2 is SYGVKD. CDR3 size: 14 residues. The CDR3 spells CAISGQASSYEQYF. CDR3 sequence (DNA): TGTGCCATCAGTGGGCAGGCGAGCTCCTACGAGCAGTACTTC.

This clonotype has only one observation. The rearrangement joins TRBV24-1 to TRBJ2-5; D is perhaps TRBD1 (6 bases). This CDR3 region has 15 residues. Germline CDR1 and CDR2: KGHDR and SFDVKD. Trimming removed 4 bases at V and 6 bases at J, with 17 bases between. The CDR3 sequence is CATSDSTGSRKTQYF. The CDR3 DNA follows: TGTGCCACCAGTGACAGCACAGGGTCGAGGAAGACCCAGTACTTC.

The chain uses TRBV6-6 and TRBJ1-2, with D possibly matching TRBD1 (6 bases). The length of the CDR3 is 16 residues. The ends were cut back, 6 bases at V and 4 bases at J, with 21 bases in the middle. CDR1 is MNHNY and CDR2 is SVGAGI in the germline V gene (reference sequence). This chain's CDR3 is CASSKDSSRAFYGYTF. CDR3 coding DNA: TGTGCCAGCAGCAAGGACAGCTCCCGCGCCTTCTATGGCTACACCTTC.

Concerning this clonotype: Possible read error: a much larger clone is one base away. The chain combines TRBV7-8 with TRBJ2-5; 7 bases are shared with TRBD2. The CDR3 has 14 amino acids. Germline V lookup: CDR1 SGHVS, CDR2 FQNEAQ. Here the CDR3 reads CASSLTSAGETQCF. CDR3 nucleotides: TGTGCCAGCAGCTTAACCTCCGCGGGAGAGACCCAGTGCTTC. Drawing the rest from reference TRBV7-8 and TRBJ2-5, the complete variable domain is GAGVSQSPRYKVAKRGQDVALRCDPISGHVSLFWYQQALGQGPEFLTYFQNEAQLDKSGLPSDRFFAERPEGSVSTLKIQRTQQEDSAVYLCASSLTSAGETQCFGPGTRLLVL.

The V call is TRBV7-6, the J call TRBJ1-1; tentative D call: TRBD1 (6 bases). This CDR3 contains 15 residues. Trimming took off 2 bases at V and 0 bases at J, with 10 bases between the two ends. CDR1 SGHVS and CDR2 FNYEAQ come from the germline V gene. The CDR3 sequence: CASSLFQGMNTEAFF. CDR3 DNA sequence: TGTGCCAGCAGCTTATTCCAGGGGATGAACACTGAAGCTTTCTTT.

The sample holds a few counts of this clonotype. V and J are TRBV5-6 and TRBJ1-2; 8 bases fit TRBD1. The CDR3 runs to 14 residues. Germline assignment: CDR1 SGHDT and CDR2 YYEEEE. J lost 3 bases, V lost 4 bases, and 5 bases had no gene match. The CDR3 nucleotides are TGTGCCAGCAGCGCGGACAGGGCTGACTATGGCTACACCTTC. It translates to CASSADRADYGYTF.

The rearrangement links TRBV7-6 to TRBJ1-1, with 10 bases matching TRBD1. The ends lost 1 base at V and 5 bases at J; junction bases unmatched: 7. The CDR3 runs 16 residues. The germline V gene encodes CDR1 SGHVS and CDR2 FNYEAQ. CDR3 loop: CASSLDRTGGQTEAFF. CDR3 DNA sequence: TGTGCCAGCAGCTTAGATCGGACAGGGGGGCAGACTGAAGCTTTCTTT.

The chain joins TRBV6-1 to TRBJ2-7; 7 bases are a match to TRBD1. The V gene end was trimmed by 6 bases and the J gene end by 1 base; junction bases not matched to a gene: 3. Germline V CDR1 and CDR2: MNHNS, SASEGT. The CDR3 has 13 residues. The DNA for the CDR3 is TGTGCCAGCAGAGGGACAGATTCCTACGAGCAGTACGTC. Translated, it gives CASRGTDSYEQYV.

V usage is TRBV29-1 and J usage is TRBJ1-6; TRBD1 matches at 7 bases. The germline V gene has CDR1 SQVTM and CDR2 ANQGSEA. The CDR3 is made up of 15 amino acids. Germline trimming cut 6 bases from V and 8 bases from J; bases unmatched to any gene: 13. This CDR3 reads CSVGKGQRVYSPLHF. The CDR3 coding sequence is TGCAGCGTGGGCAAGGGACAGAGAGTATATTCACCCCTCCACTTT. The full variable domain, its missing parts supplied by reference TRBV29-1 and TRBJ1-6, is SAVISQKPSRDICQRGTSLTIQCQVDSQVTMMFWYRQQPGQSLTLIATANQGSEATYESGFVIDKFPISRPNLTFSTLTVSNMSPEDSSIYLCSVGKGQRVYSPLHFGNGTRLTVT.